One sample yielded the 28 T cell receptor beta chains listed below, sequenced in a study of human T cells and chemical hapten exposure. Noted time point: pre-sensitization, week 0. Regarding treatment: therapeutic diphenylcyclopropenone sensitization with weekly scalp DPC. One entry per CDR3 protein, called by TCRdb with MiXCR from the RACE reads. The data show 380,000 or so distinct CDR3 sequences, 5.5% seen once. The sequences come from whole blood, collected in connection with sensitization to the hapten diphenylcyclopropenone (DPC). The receptors were sampled from a woman under 30 with alopecia areata. Some clones in this sample may be carry-over from other donors' samples.

CDR3 sequence (DNA): TGCAGCGTTGATACGAGGGAAAAAGGAGCTGAAGCTTTCTTT. Its protein is CSVDTREKGAEAFF. The chain employs TRBV29-1 and TRBJ1-1; no firm D call. CDR1 and CDR2 from the germline V gene are SQVTM and ANQGSEA. Trimming removed 3 bases from V and 6 bases from J, with 17 bases in between. The CDR3 spans 14 residues.

V gene TRBV6-5 combines with J gene TRBJ2-1; D is undetermined. Germline-derived CDR1 and CDR2 are MNHEY and SVGAGI. V shed 4 bases and J shed 2 bases, with 9 bases lying between them. This CDR3 contains 14 residues. CDR3 residues: CASSSRPPYNEQFF. CDR3 coding DNA: TGTGCCAGCAGTTCGAGACCACCCTACAATGAGCAGTTCTTC.

The sample holds many counts of this clonotype. V and J are TRBV28 and TRBJ1-4; 8 bases are shared with TRBD1. CDR1 and CDR2 (germline): MDHEN, SYDVKM. The V segment lost 5 bases and the J segment 0 bases; nucleotides outside the gene matches: 14. This CDR3 region has 19 residues. The CDR3 DNA follows: TGTGCCAGCAGTCCCTTCCGCACAGGGGGGGGTGCAACTAATGAAAAACTGTTTTTT. It codes for CASSPFRTGGGATNEKLFF.

This chain joins TRBV15 and TRBJ1-1; D possibly corresponds to TRBD1 (5 bases). The length of the CDR3 is 15 residues. Germline V gives CDR1 LNHNV, CDR2 YYDKDF (reference sequence). The ends were cut back, 0 bases at V and 0 bases at J, with 8 bases in the middle. The CDR3 DNA follows: TGTGCCACCAGCAGAGAGGGGACCCTGAACACTGAAGCTTTCTTT. Protein product: CATSREGTLNTEAFF.

Many counts were recorded for this clonotype. The J gene is TRBJ1-6, the V gene TRBV5-5; no firm D call. The germline V gene encodes CDR1 SGHKS and CDR2 YYEKEE (reference sequence). The V end lost 2 bases, the J end lost 8 bases, and 11 bases lay between the germline ends. The CDR3 covers 14 residues. CDR3 amino acids: CASSFEHRDSPLHF. In DNA, the CDR3 is TGTGCCAGCAGCTTTGAACACAGAGATTCACCCCTCCACTTT.

The V call is TRBV20-1, the J call TRBJ2-7, with TRBD1 matching over 9 bases. The CDR3 runs 13 residues. The ends lost 6 bases at V and 6 bases at J; junction bases unmatched: 9. Germline CDR1 reads DFQATT; CDR2 reads SNEGSKA (reference sequence). CDR3 in amino acids: CSAPRTGDGEQYF. Written as DNA, the CDR3 is TGCAGTGCACCCAGGACAGGGGACGGCGAGCAGTACTTC.

In this sample, this clonotype turned up a few times. CDR3 sequence (DNA): TGTGCCAGCAGCCCCCCGACTAGCGGGGGGCCACCGGTGTTTGAGCAGTTCTTC. This sequence encodes CASSPPTSGGPPVFEQFF. The rearrangement joins TRBV11-3 to TRBJ2-1; 13 bases line up with TRBD2. CDR1 and CDR2 from the germline V gene are SGHNT and YENEEA. V was clipped by 5 bases and J by 9 bases; unmatched bases: 16. CDR3 size: 18 residues.

The chain links TRBV21-1 to TRBJ1-1; the tabulated D call, TRBD1, remains unverified against the DNA. TRBV21-1 is an annotated pseudogene. The CDR3 is 13 residues long. CDR3 sequence reads: CASSKLPGKEAFF. The CDR3 DNA follows: TGTGCCAGCAGCAAATTGCCGGGGAAGGAAGCTTTCTTT.

The table lists this clonotype with many counts. The rearrangement uses TRBV7-6 and TRBJ2-3; D is unclear. V gave up 7 bases and J gave up 2 bases, with 16 bases separating them. Germline CDR1 reads SGHVS; CDR2 reads FNYEAQ. CDR3 length: 15 residues. CDR3 sequence reads: CASTELRAVTDTQYF. Written as DNA, the CDR3 is TGTGCCAGCACCGAGCTCCGGGCCGTCACAGATACGCAGTATTTT.

The chain is built from TRBV7-6 and TRBJ2-6, with 10 bases lining up with TRBD1. This CDR3 comprises 18 residues. The junction had 7 bases not matched to a gene; V was cut back by 4 bases and J by 1 base. Germline assignment: CDR1 SGHVS and CDR2 FNYEAQ. The CDR3 coding sequence is TGTGCCAGCAGCTATCCGGACAGGGGGATTTCTGGGGCCAACGTCCTGACTTTC. Translation: CASSYPDRGISGANVLTF.

This clonotype occurred a few times. The V call is TRBV12-3 or TRBV12-4, the J call TRBJ1-1; D not certain. V gave up 2 bases and J gave up 2 bases, with 9 bases separating them. The CDR3 is 14 amino acids. CDR3 nucleotides: TGTGCCAGCAGTTTAATGGCAGTTAACACTGAAGCTTTCTTT. Residues: CASSLMAVNTEAFF.

The chain couples TRBV6-6 to TRBJ1-1; D is uncertain. There are 13 residues in the CDR3. The V gene lost 2 bases and the J gene lost 6 bases, with 10 bases spanning the gap. Germline CDR1 MNHNY, CDR2 SVGAGI (reference sequence). CDR3 sequence: CASSYGGFAEAFF. Here the CDR3 DNA reads TGTGCCAGCAGTTACGGAGGGTTTGCTGAAGCTTTCTTT.

The rearrangement joins TRBV7-2 to TRBJ1-4, with 8 bases matching TRBD1. After removal of 0 bases from V and 7 bases from J, the junction contained 10 bases not matched to a gene. Germline V gene lookup returns CDR1 SGHTA and CDR2 FQGNSA. The CDR3 spans 17 residues. The CDR3 loop reads CASSLAKEGRGLEKLFF. DNA for the CDR3: TGTGCCAGCAGCTTAGCCAAGGAGGGCAGGGGGCTTGAAAAACTGTTTTTT.

This clonotype came up a few times. The rearrangement joins TRBV20-1 to TRBJ2-4, with 11 bases that match TRBD2. After removal of 6 bases from V and 7 bases from J, the junction contained 8 bases not matched to a gene. CDR3 length equals 14 residues. Germline loops: CDR1 DFQATT, CDR2 SNEGSKA (reference sequence). The CDR3 DNA is TGCAGTGCCAATAGCGGGGGGGCCCTTAACATTCAGTACTTC. This codes for CSANSGGALNIQYF.

CDR3 sequence reads: CASSLAGGGGFETQYF. The CDR3 region has the DNA TGTGCCAGCAGCTTAGCTGGTGGGGGGGGATTTGAGACGCAGTATTTT. This sequence joins TRBV7-2 and TRBJ2-3; 7 bases fit TRBD2. The germline CDR1 and CDR2 sequences are SGHTA and FQGNSA. The CDR3 extends over 16 amino acids. Trimming at V came to 0 bases and at J to 9 bases, leaving 12 bases not matched to a gene.

V usage is TRBV4-2 and J usage is TRBJ2-2; D not resolved. V was trimmed by 1 base and J by 0 bases, leaving 12 bases between them. The CDR3 contains 17 residues. CDR1 and CDR2 (germline): LGHNA, YNFKEQ. The CDR3 sequence: CASSQGLGVANTGELFF. The CDR3 region has the DNA TGTGCCAGCAGCCAAGGTCTGGGTGTAGCGAACACCGGGGAGCTGTTTTTT.

This clonotype was counted at least ten times. The chain couples TRBV24-1 to TRBJ2-3, with D possibly TRBD2 on 5 matching bases. The CDR3 has 13 residues. Trimming removed 10 bases at V and 2 bases at J, with 12 bases between. Germline CDR1 reads KGHDR; CDR2 reads SFDVKD. CDR3 loop: CATGVHSTDTQYF. CDR3 bases: TGTGCCACGGGAGTCCATTCCACAGATACGCAGTATTTT.

This clonotype showed up just a few times. The chain employs TRBV28 and TRBJ2-2, with D possibly called TRBD1 or TRBD2 (5 bases each). The CDR3 has 16 amino acids. The germline V gene encodes CDR1 MDHEN and CDR2 SYDVKM. Deletions cut 2 bases from V and 1 base from J, with 11 bases between. This CDR3 reads CASSLPGTQNTGELFF. Written as DNA, the CDR3 is TGTGCCAGCAGTTTACCCGGGACCCAGAACACCGGGGAGCTGTTTTTT.

This clonotype was counted at least ten times. The V call is TRBV20-1, the J call TRBJ2-5; possibly TRBD2 for D (7 bases). Trimming took 8 bases from V and 2 from J, leaving 15 bases between them. The CDR3 extends over 13 amino acids. CDR1 is DFQATT and CDR2 is SNEGSKA in the germline V gene (reference sequence). The CDR3 is CSCRGAPQETQYF. CDR3 sequence (DNA): TGCAGTTGCCGGGGGGCCCCACAAGAGACCCAGTACTTC.

This clonotype has only a few counts. The chain combines TRBV6-5 with TRBJ1-2; D uncertain. CDR1 MNHEY and CDR2 SVGAGI come from the germline V gene. This CDR3 has 15 residues. V was trimmed by 8 bases and J by 6 bases, leaving 22 bases between them. CDR3 region: CASVALKSSANGYTF. Here the CDR3 DNA reads TGTGCCAGCGTAGCATTGAAGTCCTCTGCAAATGGCTACACCTTC.

The J gene is TRBJ1-5, the V gene TRBV4-2; D is possibly TRBD1 (6 bases). The germline V and J ends were trimmed by 2 bases and 2 bases, with 7 bases remaining between them. The CDR3 sequence is 14 residues long. Germline loops: CDR1 LGHNA, CDR2 YNFKEQ. CDR3: CASSQWTGNQPQHF. The CDR3 DNA sequence: TGTGCCAGCAGCCAATGGACAGGCAATCAGCCCCAGCATTTT.

This clonotype was seen at least ten times. This chain connects TRBV11-1 to TRBJ1-2, with D maybe TRBD1 (5 bases). The V end was cut by 1 base, the J end by 8 bases, with 11 bases between. Germline V gene data show CDR1 as SGHAT and CDR2 as FQDESV (reference sequence). The CDR3 is 13 residues long. CDR3 sequence: CASSLETREGYTF. The CDR3 region has the DNA TGTGCCAGCAGCTTAGAAACCAGGGAAGGCTACACCTTC.

This clonotype occurred a few times. This chain links TRBV9 with TRBJ1-5; D may be TRBD1 (6 bases). V lost 2 bases, J lost 4 bases, and 13 bases lay in between. Germline V gives CDR1 SGDLS, CDR2 YYNGEE. This CDR3 contains 15 residues. The CDR3 region is CASSVGGQENQPQHF. CDR3 bases: TGTGCCAGCAGCGTTGGGGGGCAGGAGAATCAGCCCCAGCATTTT.

This clonotype occurred many times. The J gene is TRBJ1-1, the V gene TRBV4-1, with TRBD1 as a possible D gene (5 bases). V lost 2 bases and J 2 bases, leaving 12 bases between the germline ends. The CDR3 contains 15 residues. Germline V gene data show CDR1 as MGHRA and CDR2 as YSYEKL. For the CDR3, the DNA is TGCGCCAGCAGCCAACTTCAGGGCCAAAACACTGAAGCTTTCTTT. Its protein product is CASSQLQGQNTEAFF.

This clonotype was detected a few times. The V call is TRBV11-2, the J call TRBJ1-6; D uncertain. This CDR3 comprises 15 residues. V dropped 5 bases and J dropped 0 bases, with 8 bases sitting between them. CDR1 SGHAT and CDR2 FQNNGV come from the germline V gene. The CDR3 bases are TGTGCCAGCAGCCGATCGAGCTCCTATAATTCACCCCTCCACTTT. Translating gives CASSRSSSYNSPLHF.

At least ten counts were recorded for this clonotype. The rearrangement uses TRBV29-1 and TRBJ2-3; no definite D call. The CDR3 consists of 12 residues. Germline V gene data show CDR1 as SQVTM and CDR2 as ANQGSEA. The V and J ends lost 0 bases and 8 bases respectively, with 9 bases between them. The chain's CDR3 is CSVEDPRRTQYF. DNA of the CDR3: TGCAGCGTTGAAGATCCACGGCGTACGCAGTATTTT.

Only a few counts were recorded for this clonotype. The rearrangement links TRBV2 to TRBJ1-1; possible D gene TRBD1, 5 bases. Trimming cost V 2 bases and J 3 bases, with 7 bases left between them. The CDR3 length is 13 residues. In germline, CDR1 is SNHLY, CDR2 FYNNEI. CDR3: CASSELGDTEAFF. The CDR3 DNA sequence: TGTGCCAGCAGTGAACTGGGGGACACTGAAGCTTTCTTT.

Many counts were recorded for this clonotype. The chain links TRBV25-1 to TRBJ2-7, with D perhaps assigned TRBD1 or TRBD2 (5 bases each). Trimming took off 8 bases at V and 6 bases at J, with 20 bases between the two ends. This CDR3 is built from 14 residues. Germline CDR1 reads MGHDK; CDR2 reads SYGVNS. CDR3: CASLAPDGGPEQYF. The DNA of the CDR3 is TGTGCCAGCCTCGCCCCAGATGGGGGTCCCGAGCAGTACTTC.